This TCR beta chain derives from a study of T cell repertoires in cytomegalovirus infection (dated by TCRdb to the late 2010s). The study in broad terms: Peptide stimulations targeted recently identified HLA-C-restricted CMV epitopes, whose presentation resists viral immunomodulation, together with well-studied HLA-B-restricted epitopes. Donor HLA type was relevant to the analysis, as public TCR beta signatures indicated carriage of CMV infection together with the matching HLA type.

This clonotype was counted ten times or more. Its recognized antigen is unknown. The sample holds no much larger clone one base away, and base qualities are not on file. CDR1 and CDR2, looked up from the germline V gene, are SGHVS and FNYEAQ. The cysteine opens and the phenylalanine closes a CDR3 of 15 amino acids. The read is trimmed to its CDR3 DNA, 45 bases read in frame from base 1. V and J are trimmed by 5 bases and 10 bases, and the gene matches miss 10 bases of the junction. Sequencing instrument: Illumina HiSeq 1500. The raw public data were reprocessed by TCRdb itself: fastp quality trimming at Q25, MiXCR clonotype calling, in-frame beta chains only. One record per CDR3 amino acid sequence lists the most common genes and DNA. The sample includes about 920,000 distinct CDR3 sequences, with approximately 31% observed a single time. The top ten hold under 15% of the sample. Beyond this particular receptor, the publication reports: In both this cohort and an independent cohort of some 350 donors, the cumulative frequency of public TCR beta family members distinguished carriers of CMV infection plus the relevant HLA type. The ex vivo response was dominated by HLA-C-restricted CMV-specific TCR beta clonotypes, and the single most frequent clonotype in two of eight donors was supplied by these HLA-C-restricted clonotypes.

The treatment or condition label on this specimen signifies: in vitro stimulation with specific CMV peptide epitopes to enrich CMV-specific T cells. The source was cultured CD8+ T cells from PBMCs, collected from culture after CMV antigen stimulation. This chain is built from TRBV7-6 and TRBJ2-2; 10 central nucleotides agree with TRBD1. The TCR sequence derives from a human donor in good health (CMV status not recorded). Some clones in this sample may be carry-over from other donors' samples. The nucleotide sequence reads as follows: TGTGCCAGCAGCAATCCCGGGACAGGGGCGGTGGAGCTGTTTTTT. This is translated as CASSNPGTGAVELFF. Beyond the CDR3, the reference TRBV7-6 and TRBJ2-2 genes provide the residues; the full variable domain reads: GAGVSQSPRYKVTKRGQDVALRCDPISGHVSLYWYRQALGQGPEFLTYFNYEAQQDKSGLPNDRFSAERPEGSISTLTIQRTEQRDSAMYRCASSNPGTGAVELFFGEGSRLTVL.